This T cell receptor beta chain was recorded in a study of radiation and T cells in renal cell carcinoma. This clone has a count of ten or more. The repertoire was sequenced with immunoSEQ multiplex PCR; TCRdb's copy has only in-frame clones and lacks some. Of roughly 100,000 clones detected, approximately 86% appear once; the ten largest clones hold 6.5% to 8.5%. Germline loops: CDR1 SGHRS, CDR2 YFSETQ. V gave up 4 bases and J gave up 0 bases; unmatched junction bases: 7. There are 17 residues in the CDR3. The time point here: baseline pretreatment blood. Sample treatment: 15 Gy SBRT to primary tumor, nephrectomy 4 weeks later.

The receptor was derived from a man aged 50 to 60 with renal cell carcinoma. This chain uses TRBV5-1 with TRBJ2-3; TRBD2 aligns across 11 bases. The input for sequencing was blood, taken from a patient whose treatment included radiotherapy and nephrectomy. The CDR3 reads CASSVGLADPSTDTQYF. The DNA for the CDR3 is TGCGCCAGCAGCGTGGGACTAGCGGATCCTAGCACAGATACGCAGTATTTT.